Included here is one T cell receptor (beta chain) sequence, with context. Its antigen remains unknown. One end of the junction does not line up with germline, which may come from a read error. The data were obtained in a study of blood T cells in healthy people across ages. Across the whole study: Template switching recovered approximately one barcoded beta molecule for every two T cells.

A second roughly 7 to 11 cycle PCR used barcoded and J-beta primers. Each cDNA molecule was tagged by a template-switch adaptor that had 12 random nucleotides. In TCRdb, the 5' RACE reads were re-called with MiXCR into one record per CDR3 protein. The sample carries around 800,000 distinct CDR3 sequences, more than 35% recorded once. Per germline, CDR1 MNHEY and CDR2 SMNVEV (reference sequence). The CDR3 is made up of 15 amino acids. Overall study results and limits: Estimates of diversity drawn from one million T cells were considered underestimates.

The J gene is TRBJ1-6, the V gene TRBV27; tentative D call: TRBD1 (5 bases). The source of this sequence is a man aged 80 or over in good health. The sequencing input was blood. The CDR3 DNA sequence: TGTGCCAACAGTTTACGGGACGCCGCAGAATCACCCCTCCACTTT. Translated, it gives CANSLRDAAESPLHF.